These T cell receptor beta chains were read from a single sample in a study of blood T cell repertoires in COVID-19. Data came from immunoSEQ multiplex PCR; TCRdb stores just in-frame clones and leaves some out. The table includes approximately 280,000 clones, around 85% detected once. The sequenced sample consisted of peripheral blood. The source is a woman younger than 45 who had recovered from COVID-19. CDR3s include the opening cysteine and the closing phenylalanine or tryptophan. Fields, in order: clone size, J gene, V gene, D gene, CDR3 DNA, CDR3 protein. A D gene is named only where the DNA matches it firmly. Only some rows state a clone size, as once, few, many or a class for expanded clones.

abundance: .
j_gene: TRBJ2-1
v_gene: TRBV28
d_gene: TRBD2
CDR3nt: TGTGCCAGCAGTTTATTGAGCGGGGGCCTCAATGAGCAGTTCTTC
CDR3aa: CASSLLSGGLNEQFF

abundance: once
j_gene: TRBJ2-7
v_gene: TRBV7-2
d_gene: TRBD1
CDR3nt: TGTGCCAGCAGCTTAGCGGGACAGGGCGAGCAGTACTTC
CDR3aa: CASSLAGQGEQYF

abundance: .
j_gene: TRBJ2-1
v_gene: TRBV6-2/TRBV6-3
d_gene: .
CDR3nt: TGTGCCAGCAGTTCCCGTTTCGGGATCTTCTACAATGAGCAGTTCTTC
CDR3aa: CASSSRFGIFYNEQFF

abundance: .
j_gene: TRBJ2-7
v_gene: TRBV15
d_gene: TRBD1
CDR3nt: TGTGCCACCAGCCGGGACAGGCATTACGAGCAGTACTTC
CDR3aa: CATSRDRHYEQYF

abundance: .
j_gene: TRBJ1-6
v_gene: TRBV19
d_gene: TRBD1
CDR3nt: TGTGCCAGTGTCGGACAGGGAAATTCACCCCTCCACTTT
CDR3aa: CASVGQGNSPLHF

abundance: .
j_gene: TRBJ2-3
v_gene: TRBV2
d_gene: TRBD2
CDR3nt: TGTGCCAGCAGTGAATTGTCGACTAGCGGAGATACGCAGTATTTT
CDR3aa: CASSELSTSGDTQYF

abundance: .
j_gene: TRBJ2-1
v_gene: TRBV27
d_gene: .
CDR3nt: TGTGCCAGCAGGTACGGTTACTACAATGAGCAGTTCTTC
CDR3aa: CASRYGYYNEQFF

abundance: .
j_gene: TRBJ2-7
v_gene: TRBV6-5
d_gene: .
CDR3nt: TGTGCCAGCAGAGGGGAAAACAGGGTTTACGAGCAGTACTTC
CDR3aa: CASRGENRVYEQYF

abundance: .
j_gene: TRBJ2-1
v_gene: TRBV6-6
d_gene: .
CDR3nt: TGTGCCAGCAGTCCCGTCGGGTACATCGAGGCATACAATGAGCAGTTCTTC
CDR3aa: CASSPVGYIEAYNEQFF

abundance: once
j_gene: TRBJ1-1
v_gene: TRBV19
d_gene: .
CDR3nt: TGTGCCAGTAGTAGGCGACAGTGGGGCATGAACACTGAAGCTTTCTTT
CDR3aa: CASSRRQWGMNTEAFF

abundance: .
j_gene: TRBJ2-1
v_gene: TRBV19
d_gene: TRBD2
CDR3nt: TGTGCCAGTAGGGGACTAGCGGGATTACGAAATGAGCAGTTCTTC
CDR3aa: CASRGLAGLRNEQFF

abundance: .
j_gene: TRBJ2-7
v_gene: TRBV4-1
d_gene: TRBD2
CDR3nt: TGCGCCAGCAGCCAAGGCCTAGCGGGGGTGCTTATTCCCTACGAGCAGTACTTC
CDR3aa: CASSQGLAGVLIPYEQYF

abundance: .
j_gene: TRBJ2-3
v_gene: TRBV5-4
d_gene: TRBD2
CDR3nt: TGTGCCAGCAGCTTGGGCGTGGGTAGCGGGAGGACGAGGGATACGCAGTATTTT
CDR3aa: CASSLGVGSGRTRDTQYF

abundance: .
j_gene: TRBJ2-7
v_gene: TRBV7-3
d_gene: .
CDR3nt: TGTGCCAGCAGCGGCCAGTCAGGGTCCGAGCAGTACTTC
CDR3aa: CASSGQSGSEQYF

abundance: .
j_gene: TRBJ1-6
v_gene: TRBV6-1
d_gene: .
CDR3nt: TGTGCCAGCAGTGAAGCGGGGGGGATCGGTTCACCCCTCCACTTT
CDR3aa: CASSEAGGIGSPLHF

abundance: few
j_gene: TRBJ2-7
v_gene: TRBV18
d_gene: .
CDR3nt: TGTGCCAGCTCACCACCGGAGCTGTCAACGGTCGAGCAGTACTTC
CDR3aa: CASSPPELSTVEQYF

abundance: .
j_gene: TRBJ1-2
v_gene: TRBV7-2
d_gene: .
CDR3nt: TGTGCCAGCAGCGGAGGGGTTAACTATGGCTACACCTTC
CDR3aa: CASSGGVNYGYTF

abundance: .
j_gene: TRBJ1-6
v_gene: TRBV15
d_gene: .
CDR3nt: TGTGCCACCAGTACTGACAGAGTATTTTATTCACCCCTCCACTTT
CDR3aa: CATSTDRVFYSPLHF

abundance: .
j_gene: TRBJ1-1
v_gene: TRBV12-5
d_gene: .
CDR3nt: TGTGCTAGTGGTTGGGAGGGGACTGAAGCTTTCTTT
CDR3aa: CASGWEGTEAFF

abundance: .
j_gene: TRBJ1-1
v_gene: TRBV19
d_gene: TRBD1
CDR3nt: TGTGCCAGTAGTATGGGGAGACAGGGCCAAACTTTCTTT
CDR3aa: CASSMGRQGQTFF

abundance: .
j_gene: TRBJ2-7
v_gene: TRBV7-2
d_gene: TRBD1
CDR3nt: TGTGCCAGCAGCTCCTACCCAAAGGGGGCATGGGAGCAGTACTTC
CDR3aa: CASSSYPKGAWEQYF

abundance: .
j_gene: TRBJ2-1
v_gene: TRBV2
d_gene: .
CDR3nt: TGTGCCAGCACAGGGTATGACAATGAGCAGTTCTTC
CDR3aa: CASTGYDNEQFF

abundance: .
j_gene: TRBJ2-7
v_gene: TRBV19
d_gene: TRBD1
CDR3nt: TGTGCCAGTAGTATTGGGACAGGCTACGAGCAGTACTTC
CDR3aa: CASSIGTGYEQYF

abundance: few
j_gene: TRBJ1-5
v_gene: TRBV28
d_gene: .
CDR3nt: TGTGCCAGCAGTTTATTCGACAGTTTAGGCAATCAGCCCCAGCATTTT
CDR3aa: CASSLFDSLGNQPQHF

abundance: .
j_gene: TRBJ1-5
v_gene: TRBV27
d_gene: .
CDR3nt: TGTGCCAGCAGTTTATCGAACAGGGCGAAACAGCCCCAGCATTTT
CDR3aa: CASSLSNRAKQPQHF

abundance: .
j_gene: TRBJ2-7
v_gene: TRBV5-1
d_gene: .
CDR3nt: TGCGCCAGCAGCTTGGGCGGGACAGCCGTCCCCTACGAGCAGTACTTC
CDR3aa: CASSLGGTAVPYEQYF

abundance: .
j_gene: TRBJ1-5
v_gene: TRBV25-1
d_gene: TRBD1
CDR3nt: TGTGCCAGCAGAGGACAGGGTTATCAGCCCCAGCATTTT
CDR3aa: CASRGQGYQPQHF

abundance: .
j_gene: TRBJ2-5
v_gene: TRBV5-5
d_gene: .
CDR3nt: TGTGCCAGCAGCCCGATCGGACAGCAAGAGACCCAGTACTTC
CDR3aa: CASSPIGQQETQYF

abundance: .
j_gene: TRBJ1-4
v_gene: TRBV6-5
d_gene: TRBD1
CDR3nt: TGTGCCAGCAGTTCGACAGGGGGCGAAAAACTGTTTTTT
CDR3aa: CASSSTGGEKLFF

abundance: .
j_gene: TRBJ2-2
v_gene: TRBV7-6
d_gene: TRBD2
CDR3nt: TGTGCCAGCAGCTTAGGGGAGGGAACGAACACCGGGGAGCTGTTTTTT
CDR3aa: CASSLGEGTNTGELFF

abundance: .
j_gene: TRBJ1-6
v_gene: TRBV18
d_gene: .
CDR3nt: TGTGCCAGCTCACGGACACCGAATAATTCACCCCTCCACTTT
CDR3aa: CASSRTPNNSPLHF

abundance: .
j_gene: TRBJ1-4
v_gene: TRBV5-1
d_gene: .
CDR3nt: TGCGCCAGCAGCGAACAGCGGACCCGAGCAACTAATGAAAAACTGTTTTTT
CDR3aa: CASSEQRTRATNEKLFF

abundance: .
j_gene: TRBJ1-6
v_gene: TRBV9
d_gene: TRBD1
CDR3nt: TGTGCCAGCAGCGGGGGACAGGGGCAACTATATAATTCACCCCTCCACTTT
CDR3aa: CASSGGQGQLYNSPLHF

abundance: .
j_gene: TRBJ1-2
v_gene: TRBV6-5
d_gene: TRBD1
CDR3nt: TGTGCCAGCAGTTACCGGACAGGTTATTATGGCTACACCTTC
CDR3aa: CASSYRTGYYGYTF

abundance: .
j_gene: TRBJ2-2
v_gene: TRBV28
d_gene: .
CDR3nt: TGTGCCAGCAGAATAACAGGGACCGGGGAGCTGTTTTTT
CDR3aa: CASRITGTGELFF

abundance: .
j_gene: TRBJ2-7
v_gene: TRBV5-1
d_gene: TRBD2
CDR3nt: TGCGCCAGCAGCTCGGGACTAGCGGTGTCCTACGAGCAGTACTTC
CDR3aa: CASSSGLAVSYEQYF

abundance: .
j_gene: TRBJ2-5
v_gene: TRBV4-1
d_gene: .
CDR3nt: TGCGCCAGCAGCCAAGGATGGTCCAGTTCTCTCCAAGAGACCCAGTACTTC
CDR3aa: CASSQGWSSSLQETQYF

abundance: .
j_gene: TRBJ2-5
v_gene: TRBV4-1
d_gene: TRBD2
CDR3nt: TGCGCCAGCAGCCAAGTTCAGGCGGGAGGAGAGACCCAGTACTTC
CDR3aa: CASSQVQAGGETQYF

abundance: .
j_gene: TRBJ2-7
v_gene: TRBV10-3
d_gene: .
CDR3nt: TGTGCCATCAGTGAGTCGACGCTCCGACGCGGGTCCGAGCAGTACTTC
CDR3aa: CAISESTLRRGSEQYF

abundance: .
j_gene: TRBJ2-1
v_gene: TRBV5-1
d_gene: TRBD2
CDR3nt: TGCGCCAGCAGCTATGGGACTAGCGGGGCCCTCAATGAGCAGTTCTTC
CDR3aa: CASSYGTSGALNEQFF

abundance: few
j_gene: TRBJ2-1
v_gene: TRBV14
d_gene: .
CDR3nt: TGTGCCAGCAGCCAAGAGTATCGTCTAGACGTCTACAATGAGCAGTTCTTC
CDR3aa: CASSQEYRLDVYNEQFF

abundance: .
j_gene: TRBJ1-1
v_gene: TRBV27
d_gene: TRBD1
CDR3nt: TGTGCCAGCAAGAACAGGGGCACTGAAGCTTTCTTT
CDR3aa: CASKNRGTEAFF

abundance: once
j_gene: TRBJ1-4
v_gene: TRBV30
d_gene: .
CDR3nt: TGTGCCTGGAGTGACCAGGGGTTTAATGAAAAACTGTTTTTT
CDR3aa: CAWSDQGFNEKLFF

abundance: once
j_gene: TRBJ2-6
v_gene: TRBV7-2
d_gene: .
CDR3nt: TGTGCCAGCAGCTTTCAAACTTCTGGGGCCAACGTCCTGACTTTC
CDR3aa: CASSFQTSGANVLTF

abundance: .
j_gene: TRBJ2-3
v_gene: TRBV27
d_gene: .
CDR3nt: TGTGCCAGCAGTACTCCGGGTCCTAGCACAGATACGCAGTATTTT
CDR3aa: CASSTPGPSTDTQYF

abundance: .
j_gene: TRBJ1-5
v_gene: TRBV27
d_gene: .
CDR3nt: TGTGCCAGCAGTCCGGACTTAGAAGCGCCCCAGCATTTT
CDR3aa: CASSPDLEAPQHF

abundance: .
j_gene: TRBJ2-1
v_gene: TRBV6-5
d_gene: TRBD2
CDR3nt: TGTGCCAGCAGCCGCGGGAGCGGGGCGTACAATGAGCAGTTCTTC
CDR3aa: CASSRGSGAYNEQFF

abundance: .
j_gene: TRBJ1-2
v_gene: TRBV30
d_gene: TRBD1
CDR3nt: TGTGCCTTTGGACAGGGGGCGGATGGCTACACCTTC
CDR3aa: CAFGQGADGYTF

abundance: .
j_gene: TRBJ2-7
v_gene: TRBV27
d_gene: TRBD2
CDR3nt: TGTGCCAGCAGTTTATCCGGGACTAACAAATACGAGCAGTACTTC
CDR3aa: CASSLSGTNKYEQYF

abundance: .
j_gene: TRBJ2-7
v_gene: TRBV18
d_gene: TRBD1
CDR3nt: TGTGCCAGCTCACTATCGGGACAGGGCCCGGGTTACTCCTACGAGCAGTACTTC
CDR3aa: CASSLSGQGPGYSYEQYF

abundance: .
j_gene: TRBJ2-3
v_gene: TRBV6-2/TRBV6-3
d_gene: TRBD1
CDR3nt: TGTGCCAGCAGTCGGCAAGACAGGGGGCTCGCAGATACGCAGTATTTT
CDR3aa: CASSRQDRGLADTQYF

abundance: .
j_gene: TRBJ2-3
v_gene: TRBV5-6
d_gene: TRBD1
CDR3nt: TGTGCCAGCATTGGACAGGGTAGGCTGGATACGCAGTATTTT
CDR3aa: CASIGQGRLDTQYF

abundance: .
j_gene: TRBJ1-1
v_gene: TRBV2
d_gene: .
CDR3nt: TGTGCCAGCAGCCCCCGGGACATGAACACTGAAGCTTTCTTT
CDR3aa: CASSPRDMNTEAFF

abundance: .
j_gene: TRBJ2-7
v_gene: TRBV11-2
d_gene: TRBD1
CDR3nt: TGTGCCAGCAGCTTCGGACAGGGGTACGAGCAGTACTTC
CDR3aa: CASSFGQGYEQYF

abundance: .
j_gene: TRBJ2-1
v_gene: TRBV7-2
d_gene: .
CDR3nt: TGTGCCAGCAGCTTAGTAGGCCCCCTAGCATATGAGCAGTTCTTC
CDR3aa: CASSLVGPLAYEQFF

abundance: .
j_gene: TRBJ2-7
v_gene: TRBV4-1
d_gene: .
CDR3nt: TGCGCCAGCAGCCAAGATGTTAGTTACGAGCAGTACTTC
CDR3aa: CASSQDVSYEQYF

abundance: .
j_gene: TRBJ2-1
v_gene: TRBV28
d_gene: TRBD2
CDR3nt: TGTGCCAGCAGTTACCGGCTAGCGGGAGGAGCCGAGCAGTTCTTC
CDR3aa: CASSYRLAGGAEQFF

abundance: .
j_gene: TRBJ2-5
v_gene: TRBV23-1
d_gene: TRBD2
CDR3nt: TGCGCCAGCAGTCATTCCCCAGCGGGGGGGTGCGGAGAGACCCAGTACTTC
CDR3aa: CASSHSPAGGCGETQYF

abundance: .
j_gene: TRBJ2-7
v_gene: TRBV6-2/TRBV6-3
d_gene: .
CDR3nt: TGTGCCAGCAGTTATGTGTCTAGCCTCGACGAGCAGTACTTC
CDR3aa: CASSYVSSLDEQYF